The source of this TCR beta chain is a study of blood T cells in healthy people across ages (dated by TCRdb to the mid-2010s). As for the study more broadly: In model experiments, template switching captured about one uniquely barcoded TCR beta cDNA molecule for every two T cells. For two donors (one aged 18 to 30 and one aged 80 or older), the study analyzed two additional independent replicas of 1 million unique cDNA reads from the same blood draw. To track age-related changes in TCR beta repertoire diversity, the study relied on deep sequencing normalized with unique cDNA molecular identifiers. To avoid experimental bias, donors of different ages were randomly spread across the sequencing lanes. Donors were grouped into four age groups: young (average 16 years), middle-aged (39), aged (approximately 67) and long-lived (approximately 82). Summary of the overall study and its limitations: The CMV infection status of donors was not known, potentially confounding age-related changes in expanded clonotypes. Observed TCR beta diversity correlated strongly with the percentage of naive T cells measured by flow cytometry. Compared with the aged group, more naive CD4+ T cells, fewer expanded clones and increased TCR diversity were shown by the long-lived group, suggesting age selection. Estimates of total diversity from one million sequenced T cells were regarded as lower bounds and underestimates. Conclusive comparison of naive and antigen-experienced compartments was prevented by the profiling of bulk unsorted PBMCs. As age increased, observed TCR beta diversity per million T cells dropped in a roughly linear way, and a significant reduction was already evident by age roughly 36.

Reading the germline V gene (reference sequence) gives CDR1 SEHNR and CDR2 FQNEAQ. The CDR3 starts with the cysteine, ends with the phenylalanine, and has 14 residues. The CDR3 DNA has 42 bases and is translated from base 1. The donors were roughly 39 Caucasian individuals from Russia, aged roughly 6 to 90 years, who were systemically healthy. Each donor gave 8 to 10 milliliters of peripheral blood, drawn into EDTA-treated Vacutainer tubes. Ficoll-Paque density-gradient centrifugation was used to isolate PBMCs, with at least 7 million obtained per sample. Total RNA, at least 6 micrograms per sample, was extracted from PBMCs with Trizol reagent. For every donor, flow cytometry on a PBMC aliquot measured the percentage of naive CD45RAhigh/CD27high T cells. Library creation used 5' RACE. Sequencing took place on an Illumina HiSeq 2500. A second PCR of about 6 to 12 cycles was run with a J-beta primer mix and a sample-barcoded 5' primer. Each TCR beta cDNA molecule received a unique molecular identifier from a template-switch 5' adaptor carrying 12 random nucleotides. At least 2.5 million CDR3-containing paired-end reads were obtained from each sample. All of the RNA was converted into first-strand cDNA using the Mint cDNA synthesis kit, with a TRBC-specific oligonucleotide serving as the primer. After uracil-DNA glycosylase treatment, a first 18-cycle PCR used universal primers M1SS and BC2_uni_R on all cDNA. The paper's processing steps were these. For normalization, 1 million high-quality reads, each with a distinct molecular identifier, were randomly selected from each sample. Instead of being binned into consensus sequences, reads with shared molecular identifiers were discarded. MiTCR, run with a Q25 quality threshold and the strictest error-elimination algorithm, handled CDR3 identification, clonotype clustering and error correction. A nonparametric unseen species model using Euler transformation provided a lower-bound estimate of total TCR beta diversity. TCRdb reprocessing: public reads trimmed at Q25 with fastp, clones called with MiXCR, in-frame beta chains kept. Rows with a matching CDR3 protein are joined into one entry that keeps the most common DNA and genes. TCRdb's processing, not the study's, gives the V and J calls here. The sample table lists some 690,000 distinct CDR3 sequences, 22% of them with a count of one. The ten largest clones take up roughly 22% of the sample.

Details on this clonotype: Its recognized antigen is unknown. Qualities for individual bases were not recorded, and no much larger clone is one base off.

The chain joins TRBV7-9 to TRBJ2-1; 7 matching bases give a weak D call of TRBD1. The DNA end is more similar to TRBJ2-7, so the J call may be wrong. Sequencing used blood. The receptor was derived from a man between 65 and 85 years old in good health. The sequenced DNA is TGTGCCAGCAGCTTAACCGCGGGACAGTACGAGCAGTACTTC. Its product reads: CASSLTAGQYEQYF.